This entry concerns a single T cell receptor (beta chain). Its antigen is still unknown. No base quality values were provided; no much bigger clone lies one nucleotide off. These data are taken from a study of blood T cell repertoires in COVID-19 (dated by TCRdb to the early 2020s). In the study overall: Samples covering the acute and convalescent phases of COVID-19 were provided by collaborators in the United States, Italy and Spain. The prospective study material was composed of cDNA or gDNA derived from T cells, B-cell-depleted T cells, or PBMCs. Subjects who had been exposed to COVID-19, were actively infected with it, or had recovered from it provided the deeply sampled blood TCRbeta repertoires that made up the dataset. The repertoires were released in a freely available public database intended as a resource for research on the immune response to SARS-CoV-2. A de-identified subject ID, COVID-19 status, age in years and sex were almost always included in the sample metadata. The samples were drawn from two sources: the first 160 participants of the ongoing ImmuneRACE study, and 1,254 subjects contributed by 6 global collaborators. Where HLA class I and class II types were available, the types were taken from metadata supplied by the sample provider, not from assay-based typing.

The collaborating institutions used their own protocols to collect whole blood in K2EDTA tubes. For TCRbeta analysis, collaborators shipped samples as frozen whole blood, isolated PBMCs, or DNA extracted from either of those sample types. The germline V gene specifies KGHSH as CDR1 and LQKENI as CDR2. V ends up 5 bases short and J 6 bases short, with an unmatched junction base count of 8. The CDR3, from cysteine to phenylalanine, totals 15 residues. Solely the CDR3 DNA is kept, with 45 bases framed from the first base. TCRbeta CDR3 regions were amplified from genomic DNA by means of the immunoSEQ Assay, a bias-controlled multiplex PCR. The original pipeline was this. The number of nucleated cells in each sample was estimated from the amplification of reference gene primers within the assay. To quantify the absolute abundance of each unique TCRbeta CDR3 rearrangement, sequence reads were collapsed and filtered. Productive Simpson clonality was computed per sample as the square root of Simpson's diversity index over productive rearrangements. The immuneACCESS repertoire file appears here via TCRdb, limited to in-frame rearrangements. These files lack a portion of the clones; in checked studies, under half of the deficit traces to unresolved V genes, and the cause of the others is not known. The V and J calls and clone size come from that table; D and trimming were worked out from the DNA. The sample yields a few hundred thousand clones; 85% were counted once. Of the sample, 3.6% is held by the ten largest clones.

The research as a whole found: The amount of clinical and demographic metadata varied by source and participant and was provided uncurated.

Here the chain combines TRBV18 and TRBJ1-4; 8 central bases correspond to TRBD1. The sequence was obtained from a woman younger than 35 with acute or convalescent COVID-19. Sequenced input: peripheral blood. The CDR3 reads as follows: CASSAGQGVYEKLFF. The base sequence is TGTGCCAGCTCAGCCGGACAGGGAGTTTATGAAAAACTGTTTTTT.